This T cell receptor (beta chain) was identified in a study of blood T cell repertoires in COVID-19. Study as a whole: Collection of acute and convalescent COVID-19 samples took place in the United States, Italy and Spain. PBMCs, B-cell-depleted T cells, or T cells provided the cDNA or gDNA that made up the material.

The CDR3 totals 14 residues. The germline CDR1 and CDR2 sequences are ENHRY and SYGVKD. V was trimmed by 11 bases and J by 2 bases, leaving 19 bases between them. How the authors handled the data: For nucleated cells, counts were estimated from reference gene primer amplification. Generated by immunoSEQ multiplex PCR, the TCRdb table keeps only in-frame clones and is missing some. Clonal size and the V and J genes are those of that table, whereas D and trimming came from the DNA. The sample yields roughly 80,000 clones, approximately 80% seen once. This clonotype was sampled from a human donor in a cohort sampled during active COVID-19. The chain couples TRBV10-3 to TRBJ2-7, with TRBD1 as a possible D gene (5 bases). The sequenced sample consisted of peripheral blood. The CDR3 DNA reads TGTGCCGCGGACCAGAAGACAGACCCCTACGAGCAGTACTTC. Its protein is CAADQKTDPYEQYF.